The T cell receptor beta chain under discussion was sequenced for a study of beta chain features in type 1 diabetes. Study-level findings and limits: It was possible that PCR favored shorter templates, equally so in patients and controls. Across all four CD4+ subsets, people with type 1 diabetes showed modestly shorter TCRB CDR3s.

As to this clone: Its target is unknown.

This CDR3 region has 14 residues. The V end was cut by 1 base, the J end by 6 bases, with 10 bases between. Germline CDR1 is LGHNA and CDR2 is YSLEER. One heparinised draw of blood, averaging roughly 110 mL, came from each donor. Expressed TCRB transcripts were sequenced, since all the RNA that had been isolated was reverse transcribed. An average of about 3.5 million reads was obtained for naive, central memory and regulatory T cell samples. Assay: immunoSEQ multiplex PCR; the TCRdb copy retains only in-frame clones and omits some. The sample yields 350,000 to 400,000 clones, around 13% seen once. The receptor's source is a woman aged 18-29 years with type 1 diabetes. Sequenced input: naive CD4+ T cells from blood. This chain connects TRBV4-3 to TRBJ2-1, with no clear D. Written as DNA, the CDR3 is TGCGCCAGCAGCCAAGTTACTGGAGCCAATGAGCAGTTCTTC. Protein product: CASSQVTGANEQFF.